This TCR beta chain was sequenced in a study of T cell responses to AZD1222 COVID-19 vaccine. Study-wide findings and caveats: Clonal diversity was possibly underestimated, and white British individuals and females predominated among donors. Every sample of the repertoires postdated the peak T cell response. Vaccine-associated CD4 TCRs spanned spike, dominant at 160-218 and 743-854.

Repertoires were generated with immunoSEQ multiplex PCR, while TCRdb's copy carries only in-frame clones and drops some. This sample has more than 100,000 clones, with 80% to 90% found just once. This clone appeared a few times. The antigen remains unidentified. Germline-derived CDR1 and CDR2 are LGHDT and YNNKEL (reference sequence). The length of the CDR3 is 15 residues. Trimming removed 8 bases at V and 2 bases at J, with 19 bases between. The source of this sequence is an adult in good health. The sequencing used peripheral blood, collected on day 0 of AZD1222 vaccination. V and J are TRBV3-1 (or the pseudogene TRBV3-2) and TRBJ2-7, with D perhaps TRBD1 (5 bases). As DNA, the CDR3 is TGTGCCAGCCGCGAATCAGGGAAAAGCGCCTACGAGCAGTACTTC. It encodes CASRESGKSAYEQYF.